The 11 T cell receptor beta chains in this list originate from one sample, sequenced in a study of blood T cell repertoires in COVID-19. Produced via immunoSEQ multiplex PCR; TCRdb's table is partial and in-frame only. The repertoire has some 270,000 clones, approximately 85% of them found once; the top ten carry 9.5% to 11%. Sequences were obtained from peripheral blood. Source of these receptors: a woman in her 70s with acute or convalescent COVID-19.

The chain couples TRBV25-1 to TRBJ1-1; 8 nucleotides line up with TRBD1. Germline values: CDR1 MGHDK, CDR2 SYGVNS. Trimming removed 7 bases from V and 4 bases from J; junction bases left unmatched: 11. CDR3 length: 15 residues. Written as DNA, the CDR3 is TGTGCCAGCACCTATCGACAGGGGTGGGCCACTGAAGCTTTCTTT. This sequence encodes CASTYRQGWATEAFF.

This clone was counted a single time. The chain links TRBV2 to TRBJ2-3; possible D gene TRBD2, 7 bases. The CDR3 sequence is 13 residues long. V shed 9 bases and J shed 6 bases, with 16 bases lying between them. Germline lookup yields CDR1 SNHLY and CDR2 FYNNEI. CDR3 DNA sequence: TGTGCCAGAACGGGGGGCCCAGGGGATACGCAGTATTTT. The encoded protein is CARTGGPGDTQYF.

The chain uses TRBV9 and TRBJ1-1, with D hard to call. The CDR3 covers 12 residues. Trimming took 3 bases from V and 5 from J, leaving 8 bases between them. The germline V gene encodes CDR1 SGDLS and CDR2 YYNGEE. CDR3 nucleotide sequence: TGTGCCAGCAGCGCCAGTAATACTGAAGCTTTCTTT. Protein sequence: CASSASNTEAFF. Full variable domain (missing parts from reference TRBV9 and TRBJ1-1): DSGVTQTPKHLITATGQRVTLRCSPRSGDLSVYWYQQSLDQGLQFLIQYYNGEERAKGNILERFSAQQFPDLHSELNLSSLELGDSALYFCASSASNTEAFFGQGTRLTVV.

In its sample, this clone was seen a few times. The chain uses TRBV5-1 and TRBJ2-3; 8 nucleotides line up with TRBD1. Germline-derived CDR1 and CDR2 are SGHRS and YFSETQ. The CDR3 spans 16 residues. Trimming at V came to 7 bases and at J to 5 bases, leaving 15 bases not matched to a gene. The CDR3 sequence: CASDAGHRGTGDTQYF. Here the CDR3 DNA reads TGCGCCAGCGACGCGGGTCACAGGGGGACCGGAGATACGCAGTATTTT.

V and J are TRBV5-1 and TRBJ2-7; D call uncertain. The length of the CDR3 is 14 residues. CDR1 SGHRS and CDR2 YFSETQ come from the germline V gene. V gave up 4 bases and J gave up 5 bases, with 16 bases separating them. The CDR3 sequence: CASSPERIGDEQYF. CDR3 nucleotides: TGCGCCAGCAGCCCGGAAAGGATAGGAGACGAGCAGTACTTC.

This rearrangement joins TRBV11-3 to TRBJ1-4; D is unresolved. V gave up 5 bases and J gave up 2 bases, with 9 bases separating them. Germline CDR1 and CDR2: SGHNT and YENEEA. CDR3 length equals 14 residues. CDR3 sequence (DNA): TGTGCCAGCAGCCCGGGGATCACTAATGAAAAACTGTTTTTT. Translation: CASSPGITNEKLFF.

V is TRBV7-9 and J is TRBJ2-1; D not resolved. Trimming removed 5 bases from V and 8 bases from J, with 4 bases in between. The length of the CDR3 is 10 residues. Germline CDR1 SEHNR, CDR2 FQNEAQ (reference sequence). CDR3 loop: CASSTDEQFF. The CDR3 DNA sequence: TGTGCCAGCAGCACGGATGAGCAGTTCTTC.

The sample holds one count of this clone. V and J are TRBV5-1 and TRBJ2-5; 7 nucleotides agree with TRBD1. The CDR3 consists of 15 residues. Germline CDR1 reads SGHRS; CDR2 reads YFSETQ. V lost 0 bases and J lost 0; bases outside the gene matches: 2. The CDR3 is CASSLAGQHQETQYF. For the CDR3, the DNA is TGCGCCAGCAGCTTGGCGGGACAGCACCAAGAGACCCAGTACTTC.

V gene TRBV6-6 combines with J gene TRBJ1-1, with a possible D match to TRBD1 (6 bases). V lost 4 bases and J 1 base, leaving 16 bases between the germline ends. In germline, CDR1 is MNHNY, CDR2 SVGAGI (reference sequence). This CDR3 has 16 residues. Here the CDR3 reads CASSSLRRGANTEAFF. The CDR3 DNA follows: TGTGCCAGCAGTTCCCTCCGCAGGGGCGCGAACACTGAAGCTTTCTTT.

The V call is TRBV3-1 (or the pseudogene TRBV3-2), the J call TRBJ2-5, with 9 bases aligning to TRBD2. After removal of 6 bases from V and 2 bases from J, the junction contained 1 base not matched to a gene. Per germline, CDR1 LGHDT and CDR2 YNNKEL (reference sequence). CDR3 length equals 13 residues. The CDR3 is CASRLAGQETQYF. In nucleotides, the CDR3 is TGTGCCAGCAGGCTAGCGGGGCAAGAGACCCAGTACTTC.

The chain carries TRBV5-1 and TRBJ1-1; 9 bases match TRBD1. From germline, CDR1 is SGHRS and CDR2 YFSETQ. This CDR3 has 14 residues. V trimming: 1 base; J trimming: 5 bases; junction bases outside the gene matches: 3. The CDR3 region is CASSLTGGTTEAFF. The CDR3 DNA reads TGCGCCAGCAGCTTGACAGGGGGCACTACTGAAGCTTTCTTT.